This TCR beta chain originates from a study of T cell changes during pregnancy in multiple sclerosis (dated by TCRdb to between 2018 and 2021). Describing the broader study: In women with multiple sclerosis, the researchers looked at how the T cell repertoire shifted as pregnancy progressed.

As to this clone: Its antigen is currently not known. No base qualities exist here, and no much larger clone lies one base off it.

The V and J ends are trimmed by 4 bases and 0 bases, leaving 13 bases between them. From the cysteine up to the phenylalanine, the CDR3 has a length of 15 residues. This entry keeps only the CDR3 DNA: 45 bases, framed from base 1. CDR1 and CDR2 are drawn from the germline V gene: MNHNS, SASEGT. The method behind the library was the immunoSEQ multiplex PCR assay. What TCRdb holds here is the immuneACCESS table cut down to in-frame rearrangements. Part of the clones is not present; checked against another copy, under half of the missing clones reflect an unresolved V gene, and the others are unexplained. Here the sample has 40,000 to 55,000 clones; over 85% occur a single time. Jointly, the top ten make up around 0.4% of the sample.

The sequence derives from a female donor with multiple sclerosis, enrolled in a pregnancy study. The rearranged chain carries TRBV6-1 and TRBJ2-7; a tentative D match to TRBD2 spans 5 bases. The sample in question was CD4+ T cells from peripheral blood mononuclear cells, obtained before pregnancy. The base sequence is TGTGCCAGCAGTGCCCTGAAAGGGAGCTCCTACGAGCAGTACTTC. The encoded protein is CASSALKGSSYEQYF.